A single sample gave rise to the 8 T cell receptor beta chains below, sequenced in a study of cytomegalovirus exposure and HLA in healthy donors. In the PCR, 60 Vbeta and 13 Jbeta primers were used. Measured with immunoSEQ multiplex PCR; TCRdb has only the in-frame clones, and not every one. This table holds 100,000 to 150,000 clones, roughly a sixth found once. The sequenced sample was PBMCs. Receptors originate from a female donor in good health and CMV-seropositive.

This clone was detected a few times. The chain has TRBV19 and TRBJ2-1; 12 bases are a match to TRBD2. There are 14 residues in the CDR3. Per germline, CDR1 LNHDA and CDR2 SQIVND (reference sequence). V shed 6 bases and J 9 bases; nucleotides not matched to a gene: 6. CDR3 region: CASRRTSGTAEQFF. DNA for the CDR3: TGTGCCAGTAGGAGGACTAGCGGGACTGCTGAGCAGTTCTTC. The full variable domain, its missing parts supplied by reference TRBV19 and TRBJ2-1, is DGGITQSPKYLFRKEGQNVTLSCEQNLNHDAMYWYRQDPGQGLRLIYYSQIVNDFQKGDIAEGYSVSREKKESFPLTVTSAQKNPTAFYLCASRRTSGTAEQFFGPGTRLTVL.

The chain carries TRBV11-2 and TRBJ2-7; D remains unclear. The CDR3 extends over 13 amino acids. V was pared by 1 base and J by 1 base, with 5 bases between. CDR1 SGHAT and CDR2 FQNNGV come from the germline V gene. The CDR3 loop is CASSLGSSYEQYF. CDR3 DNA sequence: TGTGCCAGCAGCTTAGGCAGTTCCTACGAGCAGTACTTC.

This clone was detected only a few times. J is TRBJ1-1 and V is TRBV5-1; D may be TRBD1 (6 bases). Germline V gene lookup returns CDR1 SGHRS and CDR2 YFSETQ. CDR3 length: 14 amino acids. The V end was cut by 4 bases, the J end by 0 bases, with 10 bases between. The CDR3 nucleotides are TGCGCCAGCAGCCCCGGGACAATGAACACTGAAGCTTTCTTT. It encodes CASSPGTMNTEAFF. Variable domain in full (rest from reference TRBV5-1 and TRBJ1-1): KAGVTQTPRYLIKTRGQQVTLSCSPISGHRSVSWYQQTPGQGLQFLFEYFSETQRNKGNFPGRFSGRQFSNSRSEMNVSTLELGDSALYLCASSPGTMNTEAFFGQGTRLTVV.

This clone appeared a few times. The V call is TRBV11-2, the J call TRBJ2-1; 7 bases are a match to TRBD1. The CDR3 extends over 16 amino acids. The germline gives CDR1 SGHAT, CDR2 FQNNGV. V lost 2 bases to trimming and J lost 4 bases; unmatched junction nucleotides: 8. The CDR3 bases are TGTGCCAGCAGCTTATTAGGGGGCGGGCTATACAATGAGCAGTTCTTC. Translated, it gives CASSLLGGGLYNEQFF.

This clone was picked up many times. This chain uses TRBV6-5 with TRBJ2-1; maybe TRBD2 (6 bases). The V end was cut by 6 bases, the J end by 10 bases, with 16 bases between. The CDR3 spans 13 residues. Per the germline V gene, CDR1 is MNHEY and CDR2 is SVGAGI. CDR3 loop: CASSSGLLGEQFF. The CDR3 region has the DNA TGTGCCAGCAGCTCGGGACTTCTCGGCGAGCAGTTCTTC.

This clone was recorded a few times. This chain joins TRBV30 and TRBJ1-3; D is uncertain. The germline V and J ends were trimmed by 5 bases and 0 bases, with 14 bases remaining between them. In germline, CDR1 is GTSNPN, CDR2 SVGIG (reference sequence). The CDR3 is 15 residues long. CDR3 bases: TGTGCCTGGGGTGCCTTAGGGAGCTCTGGAAACACCATATATTTT. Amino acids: CAWGALGSSGNTIYF.

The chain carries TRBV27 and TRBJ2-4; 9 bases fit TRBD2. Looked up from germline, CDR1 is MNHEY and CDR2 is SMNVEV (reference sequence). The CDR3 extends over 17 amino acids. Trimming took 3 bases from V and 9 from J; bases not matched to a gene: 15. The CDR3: CASSFSAGGGFGVIQYF. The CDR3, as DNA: TGTGCCAGCAGTTTCTCGGCGGGAGGGGGCTTTGGAGTCATTCAGTACTTC.

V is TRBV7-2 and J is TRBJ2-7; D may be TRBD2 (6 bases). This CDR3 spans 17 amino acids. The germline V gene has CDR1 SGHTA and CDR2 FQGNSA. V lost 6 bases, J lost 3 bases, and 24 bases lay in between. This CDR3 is CASSSEASGPRGYEQYF. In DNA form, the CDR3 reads TGTGCCAGCAGTTCCGAAGCCAGCGGGCCTAGAGGCTACGAGCAGTACTTC. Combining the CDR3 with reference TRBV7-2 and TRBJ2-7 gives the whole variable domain GAGVSQSPSNKVTEKGKDVELRCDPISGHTALYWYRQSLGQGLEFLIYFQGNSAPDKSGLPSDRFSAERTGGSVSTLTIQRTQQEDSAVYLCASSSEASGPRGYEQYFGPGTRLTVT.